Sequencing of this T cell receptor beta chain was carried out in a study of T cell responses to AZD1222 COVID-19 vaccine. Profiled with immunoSEQ multiplex PCR; TCRdb holds only in-frame clones, not every one. There are 150,000 to 200,000 clones in the sample; approximately 90% occur only once, and 1.3% to 1.5% lies in the top ten. General study results and limits: Variant regions that are unmutated are reportedly the target of nearly half of spike-specific TCRs.

The CDR3 runs 12 residues. Between the trimmed V and J ends, which lost 5 bases and 3 bases, there was a span of 6 bases. The germline V gene has CDR1 SGHNT and CDR2 YENEEA. In this sample, this clone turned up once. Its antigen remains unknown. The sequencing used peripheral blood, collected on day 0 of AZD1222 vaccination. The TCR comes from an adult in good health. The chain combines TRBV11-3 with TRBJ2-3; no clear D. The CDR3 sequence is CASSPGTDTQYF. CDR3 nucleotide sequence: TGTGCCAGCAGCCCTGGGACAGATACGCAGTATTTT. The whole variable domain, remainder taken from reference TRBV11-3 and TRBJ2-3, is EAGVVQSPRYKIIEKKQPVAFWCNPISGHNTLYWYLQNLGQGPELLIRYENEEAVDDSQLPKDRFSAERLKGVDSTLKIQPAELGDSAVYLCASSPGTDTQYFGPGTRLTVL.